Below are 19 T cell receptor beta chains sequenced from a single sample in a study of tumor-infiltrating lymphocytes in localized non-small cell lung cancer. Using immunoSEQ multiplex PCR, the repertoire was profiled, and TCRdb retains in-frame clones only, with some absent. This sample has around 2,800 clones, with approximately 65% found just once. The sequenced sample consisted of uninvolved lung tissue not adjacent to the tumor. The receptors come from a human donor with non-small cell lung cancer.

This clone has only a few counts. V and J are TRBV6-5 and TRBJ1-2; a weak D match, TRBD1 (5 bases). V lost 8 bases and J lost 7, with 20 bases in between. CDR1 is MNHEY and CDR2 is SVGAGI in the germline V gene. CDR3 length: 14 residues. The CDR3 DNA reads TGTGCCAGCGCCGAAACCCTGACTAGGGGTGGCTACACCTTC. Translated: CASAETLTRGGYTF.

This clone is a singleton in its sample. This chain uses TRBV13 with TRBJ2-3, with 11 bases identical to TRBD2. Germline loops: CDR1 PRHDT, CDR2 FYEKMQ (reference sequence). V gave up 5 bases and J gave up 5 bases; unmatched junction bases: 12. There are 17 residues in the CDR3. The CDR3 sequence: CASSRRGSGRAIDTQYF. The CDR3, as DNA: TGTGCCAGCAGCCGCCGCGGTAGCGGGAGGGCGATAGATACGCAGTATTTT.

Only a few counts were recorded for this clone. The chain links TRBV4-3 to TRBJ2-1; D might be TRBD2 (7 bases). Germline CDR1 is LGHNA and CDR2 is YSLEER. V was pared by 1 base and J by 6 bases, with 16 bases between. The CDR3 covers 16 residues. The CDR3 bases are TGCGCCAGCAGCCAAGTCAGTAGGGGGGGGTTCAATGAGCAGTTCTTC. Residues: CASSQVSRGGFNEQFF.

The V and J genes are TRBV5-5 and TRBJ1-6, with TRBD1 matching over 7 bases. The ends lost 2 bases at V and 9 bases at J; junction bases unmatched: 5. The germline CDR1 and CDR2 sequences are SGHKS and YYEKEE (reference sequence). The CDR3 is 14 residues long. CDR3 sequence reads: CASSFTQGGSPLHF. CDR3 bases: TGTGCCAGCAGCTTTACGCAGGGGGGTTCACCCCTCCACTTT.

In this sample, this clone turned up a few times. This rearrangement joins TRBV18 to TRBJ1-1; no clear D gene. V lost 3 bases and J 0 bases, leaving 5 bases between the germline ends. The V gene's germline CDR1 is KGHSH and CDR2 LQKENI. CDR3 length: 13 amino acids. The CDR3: CASSPGMNTEAFF. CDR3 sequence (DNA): TGTGCCAGCTCACCGGGAATGAACACTGAAGCTTTCTTT.

The CDR3 is CASNPRGQGNTEAFF. The CDR3 DNA reads as TGTGCCAGCAATCCGAGGGGACAGGGGAACACTGAAGCTTTCTTT. This chain joins TRBV6-1 and TRBJ1-1; 9 bases agree with TRBD1. Germline V gives CDR1 MNHNS, CDR2 SASEGT. Trimming took 7 bases from V and 1 from J; bases not matched to a gene: 7. The CDR3 is made up of 15 amino acids.

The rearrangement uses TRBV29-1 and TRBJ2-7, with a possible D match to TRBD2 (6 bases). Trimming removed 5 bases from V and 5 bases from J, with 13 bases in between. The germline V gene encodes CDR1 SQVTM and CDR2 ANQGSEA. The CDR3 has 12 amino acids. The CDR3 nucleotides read TGCAGCGTTCGGCGGGGTGGTAACGAGCAGTACTTC. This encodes CSVRRGGNEQYF.

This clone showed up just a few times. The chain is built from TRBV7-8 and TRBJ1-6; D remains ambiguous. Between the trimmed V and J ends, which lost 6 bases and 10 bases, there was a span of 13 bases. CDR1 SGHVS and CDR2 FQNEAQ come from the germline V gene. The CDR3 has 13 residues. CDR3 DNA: TGTGCCAGCAGGGCCCCCAAGCGGTCACCCCTCCACTTT. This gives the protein CASRAPKRSPLHF.

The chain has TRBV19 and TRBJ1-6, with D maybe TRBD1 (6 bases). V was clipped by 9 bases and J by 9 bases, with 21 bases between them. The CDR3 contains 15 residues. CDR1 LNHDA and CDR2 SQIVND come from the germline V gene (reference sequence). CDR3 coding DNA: TGTGCCAGCACGCCTGCCGGGGGGCCTAGTTCACCCCTCCACTTT. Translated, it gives CASTPAGGPSSPLHF.

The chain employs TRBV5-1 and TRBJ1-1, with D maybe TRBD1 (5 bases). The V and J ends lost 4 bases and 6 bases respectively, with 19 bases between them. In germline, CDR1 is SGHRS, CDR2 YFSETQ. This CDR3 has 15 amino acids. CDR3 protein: CASSQGVAGGAEAFF. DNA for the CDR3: TGCGCCAGCAGCCAAGGGGTGGCCGGTGGTGCTGAAGCTTTCTTT.

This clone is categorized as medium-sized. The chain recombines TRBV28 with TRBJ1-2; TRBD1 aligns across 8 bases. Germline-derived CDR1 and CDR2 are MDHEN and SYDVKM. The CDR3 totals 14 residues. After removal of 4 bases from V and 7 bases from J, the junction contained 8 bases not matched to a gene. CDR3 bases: TGTGCCAGCAGTTCTGGACAGGGAGGGCGTGGCTACACCTTC. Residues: CASSSGQGGRGYTF.

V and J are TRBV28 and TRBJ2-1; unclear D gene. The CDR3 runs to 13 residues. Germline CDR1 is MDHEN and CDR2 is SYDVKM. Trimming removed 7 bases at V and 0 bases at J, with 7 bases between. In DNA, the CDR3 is TGTGCCAGCAAGGATAGCTCCTACAATGAGCAGTTCTTC. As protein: CASKDSSYNEQFF.

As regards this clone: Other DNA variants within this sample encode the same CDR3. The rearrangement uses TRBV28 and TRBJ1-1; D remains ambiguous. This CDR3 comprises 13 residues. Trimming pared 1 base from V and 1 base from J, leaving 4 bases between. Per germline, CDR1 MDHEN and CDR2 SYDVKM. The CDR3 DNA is TGTGCCAGCAGTTTATTAGGGAACACTGAAGCTTTCTTT. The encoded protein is CASSLLGNTEAFF.

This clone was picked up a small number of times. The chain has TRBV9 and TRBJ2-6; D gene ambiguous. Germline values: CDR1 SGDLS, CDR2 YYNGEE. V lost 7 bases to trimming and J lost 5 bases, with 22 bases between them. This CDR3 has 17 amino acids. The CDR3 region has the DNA TGTGCCAGCTCCGACACGTACAAACAAAGTCGGGCCAACGTCCTGACTTTC. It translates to CASSDTYKQSRANVLTF.

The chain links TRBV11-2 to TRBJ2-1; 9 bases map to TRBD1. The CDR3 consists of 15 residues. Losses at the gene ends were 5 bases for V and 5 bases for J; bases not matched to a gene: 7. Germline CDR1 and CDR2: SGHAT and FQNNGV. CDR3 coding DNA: TGTGCCAGCAGCCTTGACGGACAGGGGCACAATGAGCAGTTCTTC. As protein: CASSLDGQGHNEQFF.

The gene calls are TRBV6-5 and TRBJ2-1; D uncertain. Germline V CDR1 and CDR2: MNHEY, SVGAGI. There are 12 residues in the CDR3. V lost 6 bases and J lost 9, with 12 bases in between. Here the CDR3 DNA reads TGTGCCAGCAGAGACGATAGAGGTGAGCAGTTCTTC. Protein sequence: CASRDDRGEQFF.

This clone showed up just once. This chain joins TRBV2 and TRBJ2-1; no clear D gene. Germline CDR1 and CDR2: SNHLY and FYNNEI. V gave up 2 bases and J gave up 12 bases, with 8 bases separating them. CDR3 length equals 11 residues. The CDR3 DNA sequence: TGTGCCAGCAGTGAAACCCCTGCGCAGTTCTTC. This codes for CASSETPAQFF.

CDR3 sequence reads: CASSQDPLQGYTGELFF. The CDR3 bases are TGTGCCAGCAGCCAAGATCCGCTCCAGGGGTACACCGGGGAGCTGTTTTTT. This sequence joins TRBV14 and TRBJ2-2; tentative D call: TRBD1 (6 bases). CDR1 is SGHDN, CDR2 FVKESK, per germline. Trimming took 0 bases from V and 3 from J, leaving 14 bases between them. This CDR3 has 17 amino acids.

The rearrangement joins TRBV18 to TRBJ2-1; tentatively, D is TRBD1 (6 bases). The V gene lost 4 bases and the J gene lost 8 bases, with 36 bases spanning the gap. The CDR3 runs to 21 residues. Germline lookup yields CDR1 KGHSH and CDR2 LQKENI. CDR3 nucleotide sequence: TGTGCCAGCTCACTTTTACCTACAGCGCCGGACGGGCCTAGCAGGGGCCATGAGCAGTTCTTC. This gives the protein CASSLLPTAPDGPSRGHEQFF. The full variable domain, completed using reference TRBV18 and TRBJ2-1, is NAGVMQNPRHLVRRRGQEARLRCSPMKGHSHVYWYRQLPEEGLKFMVYLQKENIIDESGMPKERFSAEFPKEGPSILRIQQVVRGDSAAYFCASSLLPTAPDGPSRGHEQFFGPGTRLTVL.